This T cell receptor (beta chain) was observed in a study of cytomegalovirus exposure and HLA in healthy donors. Note on this clone: Its antigen is not identified. No DNA is shown, since the ends of the CDR3 on it are uncertain; the CDR3 is the one TCRdb lists.

Germline values: CDR1 SGDLS, CDR2 YYNGEE. The CDR3 numbers 13 amino acids, ends counted. PCR primers comprised 60 Vbeta and 13 Jbeta primers. Assay: immunoSEQ multiplex PCR; the TCRdb copy retains only in-frame clones and omits some. The sample includes approximately 130,000 clones, more than 65% of them seen just once. Findings and limits, study-wide: In an earlier analysis, most TCR beta V segments were productive about 87% or about 30% of the time. Later analysis identified 16,000 or so TCR beta sequences associated with HLA alleles, using a false discovery rate threshold of 0.05. Likely technical artifact: a cluster of highly shared sequence variants. A missense DCLRE1C variant was associated with V- and J-gene trimming of TCR beta chains in a later analysis, and an independent cohort replicated the association.

The chain is built from TRBV9 and TRBJ2-1; the D segment call TRBD1 is taken from the table without a DNA check. The specimen was PBMCs. This clonotype was obtained from a woman aged 60-75 years in good health and CMV-seropositive. CDR3 sequence reads: CASSVGGGTGAIF.